This T cell receptor (beta chain) was observed in a study of cytomegalovirus exposure and HLA in healthy donors (dated by TCRdb to the late 2010s). About the investigation overall: In an earlier analysis of approximately 500 of the donors, roughly 300 Gb of sequence data and roughly 100 million unique TCR beta sequences from about 179 million T cells were reported. Roughly 300 gigabases of sequencing data and 70 million to 95 million unique TCR sequences made up an early release that covered approximately 620 HLA-typed donors. Of the roughly 400 genotyped donors, around 81% fell in the genetic ancestry cluster associated with self-reported Caucasian donors. The study aimed to test whether signatures of past pathogen exposure could be identified by cataloging public T cell receptors. Using immunosequencing, the study profiled T cell repertoires from around 670 subjects and related those repertoires to cytomegalovirus serostatus. A separate validation cohort of roughly 110 different subjects was used in addition to the 666-subject first cohort. To predict cytomegalovirus infection status, the study combined high-throughput TCR immunosequencing, statistical association of individual TCRs with disease status, and machine learning. To study patterns of TCR occurrence, a later analysis re-analyzed previously published TCR beta repertoires from around 700 donors and added high-resolution HLA genotyping. Rather than drawing on any new phenotypic data, the later analysis identified candidate immune exposures from TCR beta sequences and the way those sequences occurred across donors. An earlier analysis of approximately 640 of the donors applied high-throughput TCR beta sequencing to assess whether each TCR beta V gene segment acted as functional or pseudogenic. Donor age, sex, ethnicity and CMV serostatus were compiled alongside the repertoire data. Genome-wide SNP genotypes for about 65% of the roughly 700 donors were used in a later genetic analysis, which treated that subset as a discovery cohort. Every discovery cohort repertoire had been produced on one sequencing platform. Class I and class II HLA loci were covered by the typing at four-digit resolution. Typing coverage varied by locus: about 629-640 donors for A, B, C, DRB1 and DQB1; roughly 520 for DQA1; approximately 570 for DPA1; under 490 for DPB1. Roughly 5 DR-DQ haplotypes were handled as single units for association and clustering, since linkage in the cohort was strong. Across approximately 400 genotyped donors of the cohort, an average of roughly 230,000 unique TCR beta nucleotide sequences per donor were sequenced, and around 19% of those sequences were non-productive.

The library was prepared using the immunoSEQ multiplex PCR assay. For the multiplex PCR, a mixture combining 60 forward primers for TCR Vbeta segments and 13 reverse primers for TCR Jbeta segments was used. Amplification of the CDR3 region of rearranged TCR beta genes was performed with a multiplex PCR assay on genomic DNA. On the Illumina HiSeq System, the amplified TCR beta libraries were sequenced as 87-base-pair reads. In the original analysis: Across the 666 repertoires, a later analysis counted about 81 million unique TCR beta chains, around 10 million of which were shared by at least two donors. Raw reads were error-corrected and collapsed into unique sequences with a nearest-neighbor algorithm that merged closely related sequences to remove PCR and sequencing errors. Alignment of CDR3 sequences to IMGT reference sequences was used to assign V, D and J gene segments. For a sequence to be retained, a match of at least six nucleotides to both a V gene segment and a J gene segment was required. A rearrangement counted as productive if the CDR3 had no stop codons and remained in frame with V and J, and every other rearrangement counted as non-productive. CDR3 was defined by IMGT convention, running from the second conserved V-encoded cysteine to the conserved J-encoded phenylalanine. The earlier analysis of some 550 of the donors excluded any sequence lacking an unambiguous match to a single V gene segment. In an earlier analysis of more than 500 of the donors, a V segment was called functional when productive rearrangements were above 56.7%, and segregating when the standard deviation between donors exceeded 5%. A statistical classification framework was built to diagnose cytomegalovirus status from the catalog of TCR beta chain sequences. In a later analysis, V and J genes were assigned by comparing TCR nucleotide sequences against IMGT/GENE-DB human TR gene sequences. A later analysis assigned CDR3 sequences and most-parsimonious VDJ recombination scenarios with the TCRdist pipeline. In a later analysis, each TCR beta chain was defined by its CDR3 amino acid sequence together with its V-gene family, and reads without a unique V-gene family were excluded. To address suspected cross-contamination and a sequencing artifact, a later analysis removed some 620 highly shared, low-generation-probability nucleotide sequences. A later analysis calculated a clonal expansion index for each public chain from normalized within-repertoire ranks of inferred template counts. In a later analysis, generation probabilities were computed with a VDJ recombination model fitted to out-of-frame rearrangements, and the resulting probabilities were checked against IGoR. Hypergeometric tests were used in a later analysis to score TCR-TCR, TCR-HLA and TCR-CMV co-occurrence, with a repertoire-size bias correction applied to the TCR pairs. False discovery rates were estimated in a later analysis by permuting HLA or CMV assignments 20 times. In a later analysis, co-occurring TCRs were grouped with DBSCAN, and TCRdist sequence similarity was added when clustering was performed within HLA-allele-positive subsets. Repertoires with fewer than 30,000 or more than 120,000 public chains were left out of co-occurrence clustering, as were several repertoires with anomalous nucleotide sharing. The table comes from immuneACCESS by way of TCRdb, which keeps in-frame sequences with V and J called. Part of the clones is missing from these tables; in studies checked, under half for an unresolved V gene and the rest for unknown reasons. D and trimming were read from the DNA, whereas the V and J calls and clone size are those reported in that table. Recorded for this sample are 150,000 to 200,000 clones; about 81% of them occurred a single time. The top ten clones comprise over 2% of the sample.

The cohort was made up of approximately 670 healthy bone marrow donors. At the time of sampling, all cohort members were nominally healthy, though unrecorded immune exposures were likely present. The donor tested CMV seronegative and was one of the 352 seronegative cohort members. Each donor provided a peripheral blood sample, and peripheral blood mononuclear cells were used for TCR beta sequencing. Genomic DNA extraction from the blood cell samples was performed with the Qiagen DNeasy Blood Extraction Kit. Of note for this clone: The clone's antigen remains unknown. Base qualities are not provided; no much larger clone lies one nucleotide away.

The full study reports these points: CMV serostatus was the only immune exposure information available for the cohort. In an earlier analysis of 587 of the donors, most TCR beta V segments were observed in productive rearrangements about 87% or about 30% of the time, broadly matching IMGT annotations. In a later genetic analysis, a missense DCLRE1C variant was associated with V-gene and J-gene trimming of TCR beta chains, and the association was replicated in an independent cohort. Most TCR sequences were observed very rarely across donors, whereas some public TCRs were present in many individuals. A later genetic analysis reported fewer N-insertions in productive TCRs among donors in an Asian-associated ancestry cluster than the approximately 700-donor mean. A later analysis found that HLA-associated TCR beta chains were more clonally expanded and had lower generation probabilities than equally common non-associated chains. A cluster of highly shared sequence variants was judged likely to be a technical artifact of the sequencing pipeline. According to the authors, the approach could potentially be generalized to other disease states and immunological phenotypes. A later analysis found that TCR association rates varied across HLA loci, with DRB1 alleles showing the most associated TCRs and HLA-C alleles the fewest. Because HLA typing was missing for some donors at each locus, association tests included only the typed subset. The 87-base-pair reads could not distinguish some IMGT-functional V segments, including TRBV6-2 and TRBV6-3, so those segments were excluded. When HLA alleles, especially DR and DQ, strongly co-occurred, attributing TCR associations to individual alleles was difficult. According to a later analysis, parvovirus B19, influenza, CMV and Epstein-Barr virus appeared linked to several top co-occurrence clusters. Correlated functional status among segregating V segments might be attributable to linkage disequilibrium, but an unknown experimental factor could not be ruled out. The classifier was reported to diagnose cytomegalovirus status with high specificity and sensitivity in both the original cohort and the validation cohort. The study gave a list of about 150 TCR beta chains associated with cytomegalovirus. Sequencing depth was assumed to be roughly uniform across donors in the presence/absence analyses, though that assumption may not hold. In vitro tests confirmed that a few of the cytomegalovirus-associated TCR beta chains recognize cytomegalovirus antigens. A further reported finding was that TCR beta sequences accurately predicted the HLA-A and HLA-B alleles for most subjects in the first cohort. Approximately 18 rarely observed V segments, including chromosome 9 orphons, were excluded from the earlier analysis of approximately 500 of the donors because counts were too low. Specific HLA alleles were associated with 15,000 to 20,000 TCR beta sequences at a false discovery rate of 0.05 in a later analysis. In this cohort, only TCR beta chains were sequenced, and detectable features were limited by the absence of alpha or paired-chain data. A later analysis found that most CMV-associated TCR beta chains appeared HLA-restricted, with HLA associations seemingly driven largely by CMV exposure.

Taken from the germline V gene, the CDR1 and CDR2 loops are SGHRS and YFSETQ. The cysteine opens and the phenylalanine closes a CDR3 of 13 amino acids. Only the CDR3 part of the read is kept: 39 bases, read in frame from the first base. A distance of 10 bases separates the germline ends of V and J, which lose 3 bases and 3 bases respectively. The chain links TRBV5-1 with TRBJ2-7; D gene: possibly TRBD2, on 6 matching bases. This receptor was taken from a woman younger than 45 in good health and CMV-seronegative. Sequencing was carried out using PBMCs. The nucleotide sequence reads TGCGCCAGCAGCTGGACCGGGAGCTACGAGCAGTACTTC. It translates to CASSWTGSYEQYF.